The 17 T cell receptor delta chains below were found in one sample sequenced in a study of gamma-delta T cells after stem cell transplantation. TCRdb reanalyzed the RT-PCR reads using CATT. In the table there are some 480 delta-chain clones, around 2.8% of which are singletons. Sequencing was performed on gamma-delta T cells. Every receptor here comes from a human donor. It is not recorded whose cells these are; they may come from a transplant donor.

CDR3 in DNA: TGTGCCTGTGACACCGTGAGACTGGGGGATGCGACGGACCTCACCGATAAACTCATCTTT. Its translation: CACDTVRLGDATDLTDKLIF. The chain joins TRDV2 to TRDJ1; TRDD3 matches at 10 bases. The CDR3 has 20 amino acids. The V segment lost 0 bases and the J segment 1 base; nucleotides outside the gene matches: 16. Germline CDR1 GEAIGNYY, CDR2 EKD.

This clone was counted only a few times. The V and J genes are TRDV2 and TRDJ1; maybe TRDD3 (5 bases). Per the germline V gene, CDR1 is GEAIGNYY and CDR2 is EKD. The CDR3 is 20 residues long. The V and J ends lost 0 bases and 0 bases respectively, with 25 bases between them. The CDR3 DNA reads TGTGCCTGTGACACCGTATCCCGGGTAGGTACTGGACTGTACACCGATAAACTCATCTTT. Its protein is CACDTVSRVGTGLYTDKLIF.

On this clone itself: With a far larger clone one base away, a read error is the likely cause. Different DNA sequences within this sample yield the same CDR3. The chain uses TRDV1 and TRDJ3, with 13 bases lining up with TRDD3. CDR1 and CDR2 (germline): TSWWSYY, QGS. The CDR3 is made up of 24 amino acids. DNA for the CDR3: TGTGCCCTTGGTTTGGGTCGGCTCTCCCCAACTGGGGGATACGATTCCTGGGACACCCGACAGATGTTTTTC. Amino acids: CALGLGRLSPTGGYDSWDTRQMFF.

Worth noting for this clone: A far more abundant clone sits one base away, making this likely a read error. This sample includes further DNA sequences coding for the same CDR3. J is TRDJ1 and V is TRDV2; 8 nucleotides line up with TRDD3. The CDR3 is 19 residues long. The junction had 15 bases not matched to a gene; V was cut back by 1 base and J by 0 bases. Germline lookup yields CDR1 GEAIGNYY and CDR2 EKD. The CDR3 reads CACDTILGAPGRDTDKLIF. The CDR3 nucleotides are TGTGCCTGTGACACAATACTGGGGGCCCCCGGCCGGGACACCGATAAACTCATCTTT.

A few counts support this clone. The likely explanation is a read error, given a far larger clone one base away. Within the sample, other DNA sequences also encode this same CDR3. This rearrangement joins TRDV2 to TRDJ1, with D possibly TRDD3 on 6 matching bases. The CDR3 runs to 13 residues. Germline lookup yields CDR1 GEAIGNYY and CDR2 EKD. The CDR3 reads CACFRIQTDKLIF. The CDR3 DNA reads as TGTGCTTGCTTTCGGATACAGACCGATAAACTCATCTTT.

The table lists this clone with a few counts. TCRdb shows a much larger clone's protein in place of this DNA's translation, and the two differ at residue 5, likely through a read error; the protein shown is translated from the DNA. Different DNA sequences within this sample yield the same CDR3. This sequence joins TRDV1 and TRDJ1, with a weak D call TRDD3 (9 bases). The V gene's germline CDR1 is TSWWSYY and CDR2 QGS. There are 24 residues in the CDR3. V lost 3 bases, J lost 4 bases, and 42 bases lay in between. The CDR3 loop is CALGDLSHGLPIWGIVFIGDKLIF. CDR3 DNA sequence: TGTGCTCTTGGGGACCTTTCCCATGGCCTTCCTATATGGGGGATAGTCTTTATAGGCGATAAACTCATCTTT.

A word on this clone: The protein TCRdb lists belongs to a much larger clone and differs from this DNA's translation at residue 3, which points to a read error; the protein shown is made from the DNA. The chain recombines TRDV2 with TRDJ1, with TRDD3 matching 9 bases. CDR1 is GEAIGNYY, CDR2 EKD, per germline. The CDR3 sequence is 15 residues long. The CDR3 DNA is TGTGCCTTTGACCCACTGGGGGACACGAACGATAAACTCATCTTT. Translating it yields CAFDPLGDTNDKLIF.

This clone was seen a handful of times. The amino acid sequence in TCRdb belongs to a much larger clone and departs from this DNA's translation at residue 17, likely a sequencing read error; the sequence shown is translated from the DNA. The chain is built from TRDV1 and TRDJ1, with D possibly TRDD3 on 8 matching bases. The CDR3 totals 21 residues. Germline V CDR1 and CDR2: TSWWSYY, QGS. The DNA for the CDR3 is TGTGCTCTTGGGGATCTTCCCTTCCTCACCCTACTGGGGGTCAACACCGAAAAACTCATCTTT. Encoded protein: CALGDLPFLTLLGVNTEKLIF.

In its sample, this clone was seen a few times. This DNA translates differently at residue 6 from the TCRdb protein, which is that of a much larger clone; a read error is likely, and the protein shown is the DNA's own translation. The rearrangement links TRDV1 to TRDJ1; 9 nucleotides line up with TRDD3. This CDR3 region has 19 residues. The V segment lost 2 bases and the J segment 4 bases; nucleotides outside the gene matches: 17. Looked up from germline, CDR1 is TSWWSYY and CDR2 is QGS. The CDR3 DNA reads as TGTGCTCTTGGGGAATCACCGGGACTGTACTGGGGGACTGGCGATAAACTCATCTTT. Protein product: CALGESPGLYWGTGDKLIF.

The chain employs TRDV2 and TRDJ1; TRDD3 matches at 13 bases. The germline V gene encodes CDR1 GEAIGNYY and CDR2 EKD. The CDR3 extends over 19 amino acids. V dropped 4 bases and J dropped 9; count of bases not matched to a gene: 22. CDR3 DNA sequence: TGTGCCTGTGATAAGGCCTTCGGACCGGGGCTTACTGGGGGATACGAACTCATCTTT. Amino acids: CACDKAFGPGLTGGYELIF.

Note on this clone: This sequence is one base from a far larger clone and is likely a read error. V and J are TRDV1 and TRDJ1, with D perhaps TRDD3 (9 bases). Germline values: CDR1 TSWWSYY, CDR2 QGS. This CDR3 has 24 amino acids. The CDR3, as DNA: TGTGCTCTTGGGGAACTTTCCCATGGCCTTCCTATATGGGGGATAGTCTTTATAGGCGATAAACGCATCTTT. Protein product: CALGELSHGLPIWGIVFIGDKRIF.

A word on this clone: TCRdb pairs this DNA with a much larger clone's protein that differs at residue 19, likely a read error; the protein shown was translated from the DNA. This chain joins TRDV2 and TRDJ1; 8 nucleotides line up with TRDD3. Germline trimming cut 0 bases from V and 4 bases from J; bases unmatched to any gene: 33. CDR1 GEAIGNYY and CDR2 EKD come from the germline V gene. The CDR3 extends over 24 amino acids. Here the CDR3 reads CACDTVGGLGTVSSGGPYIDKLIF. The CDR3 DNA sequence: TGTGCCTGTGACACCGTCGGCGGTCTGGGTACCGTGTCGTCTGGGGGACCGTACATCGATAAACTCATCTTT.

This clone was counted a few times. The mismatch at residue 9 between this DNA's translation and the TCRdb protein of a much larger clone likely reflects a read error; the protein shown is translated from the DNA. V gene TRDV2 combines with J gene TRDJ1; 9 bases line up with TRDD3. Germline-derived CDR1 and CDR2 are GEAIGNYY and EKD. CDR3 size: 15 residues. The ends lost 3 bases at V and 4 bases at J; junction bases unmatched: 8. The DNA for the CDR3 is TGTGCCTGTGACCCACTGGGGGACGCGAACGATAAACTCATCTTT. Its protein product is CACDPLGDANDKLIF.

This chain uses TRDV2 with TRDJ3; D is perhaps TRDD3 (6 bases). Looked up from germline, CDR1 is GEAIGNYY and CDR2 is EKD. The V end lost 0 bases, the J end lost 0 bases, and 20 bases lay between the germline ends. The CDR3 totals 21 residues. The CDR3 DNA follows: TGTGCCTGTGACACCGCCTGGGGAGCGTCCGACCTCTCCTGGGACACCCGACAGATGTTTTTC. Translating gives CACDTAWGASDLSWDTRQMFF.

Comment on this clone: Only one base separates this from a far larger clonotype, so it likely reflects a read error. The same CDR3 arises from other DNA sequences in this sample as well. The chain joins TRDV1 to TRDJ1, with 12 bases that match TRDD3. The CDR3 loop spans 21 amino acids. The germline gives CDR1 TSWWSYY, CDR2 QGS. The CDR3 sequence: CALGEFLPSRYWGILSDKLIF. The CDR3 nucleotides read TGTGCTCTTGGGGAATTCCTCCCCAGTCGGTACTGGGGGATACTGAGCGATAAACTTATCTTT.

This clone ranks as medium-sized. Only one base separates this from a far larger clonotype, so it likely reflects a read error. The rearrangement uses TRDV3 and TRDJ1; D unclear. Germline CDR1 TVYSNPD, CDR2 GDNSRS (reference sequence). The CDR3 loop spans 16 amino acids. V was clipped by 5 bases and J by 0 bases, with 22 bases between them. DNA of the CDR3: TGTGCCCTTTTGGGCAAGTGGGCTCAGTACACCGATAAACTCATCTTT. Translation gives CALLGKWAQYTDKLIF.

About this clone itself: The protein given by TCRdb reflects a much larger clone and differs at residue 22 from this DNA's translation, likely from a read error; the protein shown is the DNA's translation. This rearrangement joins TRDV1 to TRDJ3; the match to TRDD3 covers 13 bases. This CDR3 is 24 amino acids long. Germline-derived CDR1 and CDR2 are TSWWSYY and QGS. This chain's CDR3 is CALGLGRLSPTGGYDSWDTRQIFF. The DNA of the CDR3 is TGTGCTCTTGGTTTGGGTCGGCTCTCCCCAACTGGGGGATACGATTCCTGGGACACCCGACAGATATTTTTC.